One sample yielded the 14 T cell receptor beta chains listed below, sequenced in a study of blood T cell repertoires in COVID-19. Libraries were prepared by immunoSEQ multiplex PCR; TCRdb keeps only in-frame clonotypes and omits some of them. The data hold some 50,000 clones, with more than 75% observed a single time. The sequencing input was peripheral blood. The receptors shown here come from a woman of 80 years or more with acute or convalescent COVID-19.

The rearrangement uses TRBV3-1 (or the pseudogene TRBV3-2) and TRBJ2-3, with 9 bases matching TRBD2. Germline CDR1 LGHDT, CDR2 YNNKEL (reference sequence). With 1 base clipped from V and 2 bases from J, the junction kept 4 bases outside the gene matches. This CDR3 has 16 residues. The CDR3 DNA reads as TGTGCCAGCAGCCAAGGACTAGCGGAGCTCACAGATACGCAGTATTTT. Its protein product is CASSQGLAELTDTQYF.

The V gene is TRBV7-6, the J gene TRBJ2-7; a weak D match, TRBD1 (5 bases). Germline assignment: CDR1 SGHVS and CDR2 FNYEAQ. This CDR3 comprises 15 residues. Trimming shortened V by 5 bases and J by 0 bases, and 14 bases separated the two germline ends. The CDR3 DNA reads TGTGCCAGCAGCCAACTAACGGACATCTCCTACGAGCAGTACTTC. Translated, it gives CASSQLTDISYEQYF.

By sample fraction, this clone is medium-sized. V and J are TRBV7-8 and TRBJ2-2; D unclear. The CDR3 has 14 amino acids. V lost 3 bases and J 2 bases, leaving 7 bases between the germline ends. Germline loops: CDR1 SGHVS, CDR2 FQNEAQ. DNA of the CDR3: TGTGCCAGCAGCTTTCGAGGAAACACCGGGGAGCTGTTTTTT. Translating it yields CASSFRGNTGELFF.

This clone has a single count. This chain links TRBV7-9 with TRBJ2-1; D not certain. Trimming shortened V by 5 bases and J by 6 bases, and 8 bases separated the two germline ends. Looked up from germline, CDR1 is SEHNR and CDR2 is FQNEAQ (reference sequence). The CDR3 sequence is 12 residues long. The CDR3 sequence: CASSPRVNEQFF. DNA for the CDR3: TGTGCCAGCAGCCCCCGTGTCAATGAGCAGTTCTTC.

Here the CDR3 reads CASSQFGPGGAKNIQYF. Written as DNA, the CDR3 is TGTGCCAGCAGCCAATTTGGCCCCGGGGGGGCAAAAAACATTCAGTACTTC. The V and J genes are TRBV16 and TRBJ2-4; 8 bases line up with TRBD2. V shed 1 base, J shed 4 bases, and the junction held 9 bases outside the gene matches. This CDR3 comprises 17 residues. The germline V gene has CDR1 KGHSY and CDR2 FQNENV.

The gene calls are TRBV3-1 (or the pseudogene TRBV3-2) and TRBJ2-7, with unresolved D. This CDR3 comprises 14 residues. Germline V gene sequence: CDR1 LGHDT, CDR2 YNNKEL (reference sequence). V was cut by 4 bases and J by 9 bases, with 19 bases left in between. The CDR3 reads CASSPVSGDWRQYF. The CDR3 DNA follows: TGTGCCAGCAGCCCAGTATCGGGTGACTGGAGGCAGTACTTC.

The CDR3 spells CASSMGQGPSYNEQFF. CDR3 nucleotide sequence: TGTGCCAGTAGTATGGGACAGGGTCCCTCCTACAATGAGCAGTTCTTC. The genes are TRBV19 and TRBJ2-1; 9 nucleotides line up with TRBD1. V gave up 3 bases and J gave up 0 bases; unmatched junction bases: 3. The CDR3 consists of 16 residues. Germline V CDR1 and CDR2: LNHDA, SQIVND (reference sequence).

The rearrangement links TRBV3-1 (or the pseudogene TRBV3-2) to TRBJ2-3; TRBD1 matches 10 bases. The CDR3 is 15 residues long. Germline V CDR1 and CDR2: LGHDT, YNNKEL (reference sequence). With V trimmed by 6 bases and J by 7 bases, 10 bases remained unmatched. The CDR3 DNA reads TGTGCCAGCAGACGAAGGGGACAGGGGTCGAATACGCAGTATTTT. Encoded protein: CASRRRGQGSNTQYF.

The CDR3 is CASSKTGSTTQETQYF. The CDR3 bases are TGTGCCAGCAGCAAGACAGGGTCGACGACCCAAGAGACCCAGTACTTC. The V call is TRBV28, the J call TRBJ2-5; the match to TRBD1 covers 7 bases. Looked up from germline, CDR1 is MDHEN and CDR2 is SYDVKM. The CDR3 is 16 residues long. V lost 6 bases and J lost 1; bases outside the gene matches: 11.

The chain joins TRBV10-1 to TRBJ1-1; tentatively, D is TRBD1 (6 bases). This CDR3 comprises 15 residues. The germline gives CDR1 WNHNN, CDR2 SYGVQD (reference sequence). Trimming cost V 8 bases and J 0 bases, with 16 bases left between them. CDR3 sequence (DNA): TGCGCCAGCCCCCCCTGGGGGCTTATGAACACTGAAGCTTTCTTT. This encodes CASPPWGLMNTEAFF.

DNA for the CDR3: TGTGCCAGTAGCCATTCGACAGGGGAGACCTACAATGAGCAGTTCTTC. Its protein is CASSHSTGETYNEQFF. The V and J genes are TRBV19 and TRBJ2-1, with TRBD1 identical over 8 bases. V lost 6 bases and J lost 2; bases outside the gene matches: 9. CDR1 LNHDA and CDR2 SQIVND come from the germline V gene (reference sequence). The CDR3 runs 16 residues.

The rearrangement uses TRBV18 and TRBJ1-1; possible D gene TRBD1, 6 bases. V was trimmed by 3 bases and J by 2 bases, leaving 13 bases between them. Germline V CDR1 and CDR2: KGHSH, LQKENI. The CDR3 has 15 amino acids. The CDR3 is CASSPGGAGNTEAFF. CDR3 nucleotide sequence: TGTGCCAGCTCACCTGGGGGGGCAGGTAACACTGAAGCTTTCTTT.

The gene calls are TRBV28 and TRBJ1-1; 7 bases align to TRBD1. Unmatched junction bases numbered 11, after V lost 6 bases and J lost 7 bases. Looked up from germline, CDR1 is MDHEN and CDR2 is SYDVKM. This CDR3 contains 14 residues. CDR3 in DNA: TGTGCCAGCAGGGCCCCGGGACAGTACTTTGAAGCTTTCTTT. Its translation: CASRAPGQYFEAFF.

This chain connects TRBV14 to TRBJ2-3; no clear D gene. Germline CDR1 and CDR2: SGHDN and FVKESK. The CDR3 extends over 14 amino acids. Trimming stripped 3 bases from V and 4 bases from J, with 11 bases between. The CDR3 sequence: CASSQTSLADTQYF. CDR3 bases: TGTGCCAGCAGCCAGACATCCCTCGCAGATACGCAGTATTTT. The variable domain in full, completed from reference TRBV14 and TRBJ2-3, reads EAGVTQFPSHSVIEKGQTVTLRCDPISGHDNLYWYRRVMGKEIKFLLHFVKESKQDESGMPNNRFLAERTGGTYSTLKVQPAELEDSGVYFCASSQTSLADTQYFGPGTRLTVL.